This T cell receptor (beta chain) was observed in a study of shared clonotypes between healthy human individuals (dated by TCRdb to 2019 to 2021). Turning to the overall study: The cohort included three men and a couple of women between 18 and 49 years of age. Leukapheresis yielded between about 0.85 and 9.5 billion PBMCs per donor. Blood TCR repertoires of about five healthy adults were deeply sequenced to estimate repertoire size and the extent of clonotype sharing between individuals. To increase sequencing depth and limit assay-specific biases, TCR repertoire library preparation and sequencing were carried out by different laboratories using diverse techniques. For each donor, CD4 naive and CD4 memory were each run on three plates, CD8 naive on two plates, and CD8 memory on one plate.

Relative to germline, V is missing 1 base and J is missing 4 bases, with 3 bases of the junction outside any gene match. The cysteine opens and the phenylalanine closes a CDR3 of 15 amino acids. Just CDR3 DNA is preserved here, 45 bases in frame from base 1. Reading the germline V gene gives CDR1 SGHRS and CDR2 YFSETQ. This clone was seen once. No cognate antigen has been identified for it. It has no much larger one-base neighbor in the sample; base qualities were not kept. Paper-wide results and their limitations: Sharing across several donors was observed for around 5% of naive CD4, over 3% of naive CD8, 2% to 2.5% of memory CD4, and 0.4% of memory CD8 clonotypes. Naive subsets generally had larger estimated clonotype richness than memory subsets. Clonotypes shared by all four sorted-subset donors showed higher generation probabilities than non-shared clonotypes. Sampling was limited to blood, and TCR repertoires in tissue likely differ from TCR repertoires in blood. Even with the large sequencing depth, rarefaction of the sorted-subset datasets indicated that sequencing was incomplete. Pairwise subsampling led to the expectation that sequencing depth would affect the degree of clonotype sharing among donors. The genetic and exposure-history diversity represented was limited by the small number of donors.

TCR CDR3 regions were amplified from genomic DNA by multiplex PCR using the deep immunoSEQ assay. Genomic DNA extracted from each cell subset was distributed evenly over all wells of several immunoSEQ 96-well plates, and each plate served as one replicate. For sorted subsets, roughly 200 ng of genomic DNA, equivalent to around 30,000 T cell genomes, went into each replicate PCR. Purified libraries were measured with a Qubit 3.0 fluorometer, size-checked on a Bioanalyzer 2100, and measured again with the KAPA Library Quantification kit. Every immunoSEQ 96-well plate was sequenced on a separate single-read 150-cycle Illumina NextSeq 550 flow cell. The published analysis was carried out like this. Because the immunoSEQ output held only junctional sequences and lacked quality scores, the filtering could not match the filtering applied to full-length reads. Sequences were annotated with PyIR, a Python wrapper for IgBLAST v1.9, using IMGT germline references to assign V/J genes and CDR3. Reads were filtered out if the reads had weak V/J assignments (E-value above 1e-6), no CDR3, stop codons, out-of-frame junctions, or ambiguous translated residues. V3J clonotypes were defined as sequences sharing the same inferred V gene, J gene, and CDR3 amino acid sequence. To compute the percentage overlap between repertoires, the number of shared unique clonotypes was divided by the size of the smaller repertoire. RTK rarefaction, the Chao1 estimator, and Recon v2.1 estimates of unobserved clonotypes were used to assess repertoire richness. OLGA was used to compute generation probabilities for all TCRbeta clonotypes that the gDNA method yielded from several donors. TCRdb mirrors the immuneACCESS table, restricted to in-frame sequences. Some clones are absent from its copies; in checked studies, under half trace to an unresolved V gene, and the reason for the others is unknown. V and J calls and clone size follow that table, whereas D and trimming were derived from the DNA. This sample holds roughly 1.5 million clones; 95% to 99% were observed only once. Of the sample, around 0.45% is held by the ten largest clones.

The donors were healthy, HIV-negative adults who had no recently reported acute infections or vaccinations. All donors were Caucasian adults living in Nashville, Tennessee, USA. CD4+ T cells were enriched by magnetic negative selection, after which naive cells were positively selected on CD45RA and the negative fraction was taken as the memory subset. Blood was obtained by leukapheresis, after which PBMCs were separated by Ficoll-Histopaque density gradient centrifugation and cryopreserved in liquid nitrogen vapor phase. Analytical flow cytometry was used to check the purity and quantity of every magnetically sorted T cell population. Genomic DNA was isolated from each sorted fraction and quantified by UV absorbance on a Nanodrop 2000c.

Recombination joined TRBV5-1 with TRBJ2-3; TRBD2 agrees with 10 junctional bases. The sequenced sample was naive CD4+ T cells sorted from blood. The sample's cell subset or site label, decoded: CD45RA+ positively selected. This clonotype was obtained from a man aged 25-45 years in good health. The nucleotides are TGCGCCAGCAGCTTGCCTAGCGGGAGTGCAGATACGCAGTATTTT. Its translation is CASSLPSGSADTQYF. The variable domain in full, with residues beyond the CDR3 obtained from the reference TRBV5-1 and TRBJ2-3 genes, is KAGVTQTPRYLIKTRGQQVTLSCSPISGHRSVSWYQQTPGQGLQFLFEYFSETQRNKGNFPGRFSGRQFSNSRSEMNVSTLELGDSALYLCASSLPSGSADTQYFGPGTRLTVL.